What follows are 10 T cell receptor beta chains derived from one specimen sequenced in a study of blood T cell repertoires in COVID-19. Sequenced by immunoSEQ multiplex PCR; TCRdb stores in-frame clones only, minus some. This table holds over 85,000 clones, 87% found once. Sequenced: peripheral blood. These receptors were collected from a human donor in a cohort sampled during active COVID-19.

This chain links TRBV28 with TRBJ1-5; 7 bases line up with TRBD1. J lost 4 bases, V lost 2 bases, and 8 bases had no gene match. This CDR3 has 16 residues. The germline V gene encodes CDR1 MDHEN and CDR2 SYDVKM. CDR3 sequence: CASSLGGGGKNQPQHF. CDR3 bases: TGTGCCAGCAGTTTAGGAGGAGGGGGCAAGAATCAGCCCCAGCATTTT.

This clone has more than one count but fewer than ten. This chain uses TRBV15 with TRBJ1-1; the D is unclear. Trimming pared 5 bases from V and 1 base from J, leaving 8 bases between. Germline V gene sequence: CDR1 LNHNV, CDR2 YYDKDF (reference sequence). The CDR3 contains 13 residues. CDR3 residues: CATSSRGNTEAFF. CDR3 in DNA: TGTGCCACCAGCTCCCGCGGGAACACTGAAGCTTTCTTT.

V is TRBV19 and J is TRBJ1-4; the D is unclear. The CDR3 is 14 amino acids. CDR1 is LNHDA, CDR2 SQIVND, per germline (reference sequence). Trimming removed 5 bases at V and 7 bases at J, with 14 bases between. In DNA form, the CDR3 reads TGTGCCAGTAGTCTCATGGTTGGGAGTGAAAAACTGTTTTTT. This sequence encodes CASSLMVGSEKLFF. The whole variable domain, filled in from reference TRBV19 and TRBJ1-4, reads DGGITQSPKYLFRKEGQNVTLSCEQNLNHDAMYWYRQDPGQGLRLIYYSQIVNDFQKGDIAEGYSVSREKKESFPLTVTSAQKNPTAFYLCASSLMVGSEKLFFGSGTQLSVL.

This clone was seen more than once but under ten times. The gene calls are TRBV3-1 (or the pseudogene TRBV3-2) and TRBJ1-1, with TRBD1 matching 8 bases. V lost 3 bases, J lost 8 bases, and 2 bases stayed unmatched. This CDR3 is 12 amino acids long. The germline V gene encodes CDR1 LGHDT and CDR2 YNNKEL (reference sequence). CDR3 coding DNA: TGTGCCAGCAGCCAGAGGACAGGGGAAGCTTTCTTT. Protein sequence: CASSQRTGEAFF.

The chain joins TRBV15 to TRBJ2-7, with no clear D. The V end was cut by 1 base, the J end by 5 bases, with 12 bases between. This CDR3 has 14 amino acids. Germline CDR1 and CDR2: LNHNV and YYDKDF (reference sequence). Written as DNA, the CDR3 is TGTGCCACCAGCAGAGCCCCAGGTCTGGACGAGCAGTACTTC. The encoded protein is CATSRAPGLDEQYF.

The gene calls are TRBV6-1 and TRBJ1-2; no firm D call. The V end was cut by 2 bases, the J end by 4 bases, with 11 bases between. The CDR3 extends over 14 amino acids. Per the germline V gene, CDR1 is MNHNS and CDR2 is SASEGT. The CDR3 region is CASSELGVSYGYTF. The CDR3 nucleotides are TGTGCCAGCAGTGAACTCGGGGTTTCCTATGGCTACACCTTC.

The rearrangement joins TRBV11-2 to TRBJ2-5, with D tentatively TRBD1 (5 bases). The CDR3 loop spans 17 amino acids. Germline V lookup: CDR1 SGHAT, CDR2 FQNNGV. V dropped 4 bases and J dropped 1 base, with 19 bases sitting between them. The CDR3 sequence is CASSSRKTAYRQETQYF. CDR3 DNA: TGTGCCAGCAGCTCTCGTAAGACAGCTTATCGCCAAGAGACCCAGTACTTC. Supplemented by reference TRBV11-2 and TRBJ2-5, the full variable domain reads EAGVAQSPRYKIIEKRQSVAFWCNPISGHATLYWYQQILGQGPKLLIQFQNNGVVDDSQLPKDRFSAERLKGVDSTLKIQPAKLEDSAVYLCASSSRKTAYRQETQYFGPGTRLLVL.

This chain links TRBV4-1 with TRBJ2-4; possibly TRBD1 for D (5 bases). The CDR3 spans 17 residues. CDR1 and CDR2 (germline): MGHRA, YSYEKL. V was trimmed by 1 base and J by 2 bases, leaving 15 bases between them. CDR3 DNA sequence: TGCGCCAGCAGCCAAGTGGGGCAGGGTTCGACCAAAAACATTCAGTACTTC. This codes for CASSQVGQGSTKNIQYF.

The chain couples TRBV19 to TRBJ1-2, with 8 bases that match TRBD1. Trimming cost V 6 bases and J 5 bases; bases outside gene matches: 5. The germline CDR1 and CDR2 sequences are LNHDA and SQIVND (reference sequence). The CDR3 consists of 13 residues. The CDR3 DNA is TGTGCCAGTAGCTCAAGGACAGGGTATGGCTACACCTTC. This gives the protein CASSSRTGYGYTF.

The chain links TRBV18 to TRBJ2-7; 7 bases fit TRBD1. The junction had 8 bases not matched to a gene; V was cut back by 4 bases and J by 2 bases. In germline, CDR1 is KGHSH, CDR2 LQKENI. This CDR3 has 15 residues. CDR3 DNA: TGTGCCAGCTCACGAGGGACAGAAGGACCCTACGAGCAGTACTTC. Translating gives CASSRGTEGPYEQYF. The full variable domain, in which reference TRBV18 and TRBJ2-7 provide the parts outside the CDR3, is NAGVMQNPRHLVRRRGQEARLRCSPMKGHSHVYWYRQLPEEGLKFMVYLQKENIIDESGMPKERFSAEFPKEGPSILRIQQVVRGDSAAYFCASSRGTEGPYEQYFGPGTRLTVT.